Following are 23 T cell receptor beta chains from one sample sequenced in a study of identifying expanded T cells in peripheral blood. Clones were read by immunoSEQ multiplex PCR, and TCRdb kept only the in-frame ones, dropping some. The profile shows about 78,000 clones, around nine tenths of them singletons. The source material was blood. The receptors originated from a person between 18 and 75 years old in good health.

J is TRBJ1-6 and V is TRBV5-6; D ambiguous. V lost 5 bases and J lost 0, with 15 bases in between. Germline CDR1 is SGHDT and CDR2 is YYEEEE. The CDR3 runs 17 residues. This chain's CDR3 is CASRGGPSSSYNSPLHF. The DNA for the CDR3 is TGTGCCAGCAGGGGAGGACCCTCTAGCTCCTATAATTCACCCCTCCACTTT.

The rearrangement joins TRBV7-9 to TRBJ1-5; D is uncertain. V lost 5 bases and J 0 bases, leaving 17 bases between the germline ends. Germline V CDR1 and CDR2: SEHNR, FQNEAQ (reference sequence). The CDR3 loop spans 17 amino acids. CDR3 amino acids: CASSPLVVSNSNQPQHF. CDR3 in DNA: TGTGCCAGCAGCCCCCTGGTCGTCTCGAATAGCAATCAGCCCCAGCATTTT.

This clone was recorded once. The chain joins TRBV6-1 to TRBJ2-7; D remains ambiguous. Germline CDR1 MNHNS, CDR2 SASEGT. The CDR3 is made up of 13 amino acids. V was shortened by 11 bases and J by 0 bases, with 14 bases between the two germline ends. This CDR3 is CAVAPGVSYEQYF. Written as DNA, the CDR3 is TGTGCCGTCGCGCCAGGCGTCTCCTACGAGCAGTACTTC.

V gene TRBV7-2 combines with J gene TRBJ2-3, with a possible D match to TRBD2 (7 bases). Trimming removed 8 bases from V and 4 bases from J, with 16 bases in between. CDR1 is SGHTA and CDR2 is FQGNSA in the germline V gene. The CDR3 is made up of 14 amino acids. CDR3 bases: TGTGCCAGCGCGAGGGGGGGCACAGCAGATACGCAGTATTTT. Amino acids: CASARGGTADTQYF.

The chain is built from TRBV5-4 and TRBJ1-5, with D possibly TRBD1 on 6 matching bases. Germline CDR1 reads SGHNT; CDR2 reads YYREEE (reference sequence). Trimming pared 4 bases from V and 3 bases from J, leaving 14 bases between. CDR3 size: 15 residues. CDR3 region: CASSQGGGDNQPQHF. The CDR3 nucleotides read TGTGCCAGCAGCCAAGGGGGGGGTGACAATCAGCCCCAGCATTTT.

This chain uses TRBV6-5 with TRBJ2-5; TRBD1 is a possible D gene (5 bases). V lost 3 bases to trimming and J lost 5 bases, with 16 bases between them. This CDR3 has 15 residues. CDR1 and CDR2 from the germline V gene are MNHEY and SVGAGI. CDR3 sequence (DNA): TGTGCCAGCAGTTATTCCCGGACATTCGGGGAGACCCAGTACTTC. This encodes CASSYSRTFGETQYF.

The V and J genes are TRBV2 and TRBJ1-3; 9 bases map to TRBD1. J gave up 3 bases and V 6 bases, and 6 bases lay outside the gene matches. The germline V gene encodes CDR1 SNHLY and CDR2 FYNNEI. The CDR3 runs 15 residues. CDR3 amino acids: CASRPGQGYGNTIYF. Here the CDR3 DNA reads TGTGCCAGCAGACCAGGACAGGGGTATGGAAACACCATATATTTT.

The chain recombines TRBV2 with TRBJ1-3; D not resolved. Per the germline V gene, CDR1 is SNHLY and CDR2 is FYNNEI. Trimming stripped 4 bases from V and 0 bases from J, with 4 bases between. The CDR3 covers 13 residues. CDR3 in DNA: TGTGCCAGCAGTGGGGGCTCTGGAAACACCATATATTTT. This translates into CASSGGSGNTIYF.

The chain combines TRBV10-3 with TRBJ1-2; TRBD1 is a possible D gene (5 bases). This CDR3 contains 13 residues. Between the trimmed V and J ends, which lost 5 bases and 5 bases, there was a span of 12 bases. Germline V gene data show CDR1 as ENHRY and CDR2 as SYGVKD. The CDR3 sequence is CAISFEEGYGYTF. The CDR3 bases are TGTGCCATCAGTTTCGAGGAGGGGTATGGCTACACCTTC.

The V and J genes are TRBV29-1 and TRBJ2-5; TRBD2 aligns across 12 bases. The CDR3 totals 13 residues. Germline lookup yields CDR1 SQVTM and CDR2 ANQGSEA. V lost 5 bases to trimming and J lost 7 bases; unmatched junction nucleotides: 5. The chain's CDR3 is CSVLGLAGATQYF. CDR3 nucleotide sequence: TGCAGCGTTTTGGGACTAGCGGGTGCGACCCAGTACTTC.

The CDR3 nucleotides read TGTGCCAGCTCACCAAGAAGCCGAGCGGGGATTACAGATACGCAGTATTTT. Its translation is CASSPRSRAGITDTQYF. The V and J genes are TRBV18 and TRBJ2-3; the match to TRBD2 covers 7 bases. CDR3 size: 17 residues. Germline values: CDR1 KGHSH, CDR2 LQKENI. The junction had 11 bases not matched to a gene; V was cut back by 2 bases and J by 3 bases.

This clone has just one count. V is TRBV9 and J is TRBJ1-4, with D maybe TRBD1 (5 bases). Germline CDR1 and CDR2: SGDLS and YYNGEE. The CDR3 is 14 amino acids. V was shortened by 0 bases and J by 7 bases, with 10 bases between the two germline ends. The CDR3 spells CASSVGGVREKLFF. CDR3 DNA: TGTGCCAGCAGCGTAGGGGGGGTTCGTGAAAAACTGTTTTTT.

J is TRBJ2-3 and V is TRBV7-8, with a tentative D call TRBD1 (6 bases). V was trimmed by 6 bases and J by 4 bases, leaving 14 bases between them. Germline V gives CDR1 SGHVS, CDR2 FQNEAQ. CDR3 size: 14 residues. The CDR3 loop is CASRLQGGADTQYF. The CDR3 region has the DNA TGTGCCAGCAGATTACAGGGTGGAGCAGATACGCAGTATTTT.

The rearrangement uses TRBV6-1 and TRBJ1-1; D is unclear. CDR3 length: 11 residues. V was shortened by 6 bases and J by 0 bases, with 2 bases between the two germline ends. Germline V CDR1 and CDR2: MNHNS, SASEGT. The CDR3 DNA is TGTGCCAGCAGGTTGAACACTGAAGCTTTCTTT. The encoded protein is CASRLNTEAFF.

This clone came up once. CDR3 bases: TGTGCCAGCAGTTTCGAGAACCGGGCAGATACGCAGTATTTT. Encoded protein: CASSFENRADTQYF. This chain joins TRBV27 and TRBJ2-3, with D hard to call. This CDR3 region has 14 residues. Trimming pared 3 bases from V and 4 bases from J, leaving 11 bases between. Germline CDR1 and CDR2: MNHEY and SMNVEV (reference sequence).

The chain recombines TRBV28 with TRBJ1-2; the D gene is possibly TRBD1 (5 bases). The CDR3 loop spans 14 amino acids. V was pared by 6 bases and J by 2 bases, with 13 bases between. Germline V gene sequence: CDR1 MDHEN, CDR2 SYDVKM. The CDR3 is CASRGGEVNYGYTF. The CDR3 DNA is TGTGCCAGCAGGGGGGGGGAAGTAAACTATGGCTACACCTTC.

The V gene is TRBV7-2, the J gene TRBJ2-2; TRBD1 is a possible D gene (6 bases). V lost 2 bases to trimming and J lost 4 bases, with 8 bases between them. Germline V CDR1 and CDR2: SGHTA, FQGNSA. CDR3 length: 14 amino acids. CDR3 loop: CASSLLGATGELFF. CDR3 nucleotide sequence: TGTGCCAGCAGCTTACTGGGGGCCACCGGGGAGCTGTTTTTT.

This chain joins TRBV2 and TRBJ2-5, with 7 bases aligning to TRBD2. The V gene end was trimmed by 6 bases and the J gene end by 4 bases; junction bases not matched to a gene: 5. The V gene's germline CDR1 is SNHLY and CDR2 FYNNEI. This CDR3 contains 13 residues. The CDR3 reads CASRRTSAETQYF. The CDR3 DNA reads as TGTGCCAGCAGAAGGACTAGTGCAGAGACCCAGTACTTC. The full variable domain, completed using reference TRBV2 and TRBJ2-5, is EPEVTQTPSHQVTQMGQEVILRCVPISNHLYFYWYRQILGQKVEFLVSFYNNEISEKSEIFDDQFSVERPDGSNFTLKIRSTKLEDSAMYFCASRRTSAETQYFGPGTRLLVL.

The CDR3 coding sequence is TGTGCCAGCAGCTTAGATCCACTAGCGGGGGGCATCCTTGAGGACAATGAGCAGTTCTTC. It translates to CASSLDPLAGGILEDNEQFF. The genes are TRBV11-2 and TRBJ2-1, with 12 bases identical to TRBD2. Germline CDR1 and CDR2: SGHAT and FQNNGV. The CDR3 is 20 amino acids. Trimming cost V 0 bases and J 5 bases; bases outside gene matches: 14.

The V call is TRBV30, the J call TRBJ1-2; TRBD1 might be the D (5 bases). V was cut by 5 bases and J by 3 bases, with 10 bases left in between. Germline assignment: CDR1 GTSNPN and CDR2 SVGIG (reference sequence). This CDR3 has 12 amino acids. The CDR3 is CAWDRWDYGYTF. CDR3 nucleotides: TGTGCCTGGGACAGATGGGACTATGGCTACACCTTC. The whole variable domain, filled in from reference TRBV30 and TRBJ1-2, reads SQTIHQWPATLVQPVGSPLSLECTVEGTSNPNLYWYRQAAGRGLQLLFYSVGIGQISSEVPQNLSASRPQDRQFILSSKKLLLSDSGFYLCAWDRWDYGYTFGSGTRLTVV.

CDR3 residues: CASSQAGTGVSGYTF. The CDR3 DNA reads TGTGCCAGCAGCCAAGCTGGGACAGGGGTTTCTGGCTACACCTTC. V gene TRBV14 combines with J gene TRBJ1-2, with 10 positions matching TRBD1. Germline V CDR1 and CDR2: SGHDN, FVKESK. CDR3 length: 15 amino acids. V lost 1 base to trimming and J lost 7 bases; unmatched junction nucleotides: 6.

The chain carries TRBV28 and TRBJ1-2; no clear D gene. The germline V and J ends were trimmed by 5 bases and 6 bases, with 22 bases remaining between them. Germline V lookup: CDR1 MDHEN, CDR2 SYDVKM. This CDR3 is 16 amino acids long. As DNA, the CDR3 is TGTGCCAGCAGTCGCTTCGCCAACATCCAAGTTAATGGCTACACCTTC. It codes for CASSRFANIQVNGYTF.

The rearrangement uses TRBV25-1 and TRBJ1-6, with D possibly being TRBD1 (5 bases). The CDR3 extends over 14 amino acids. Looked up from germline, CDR1 is MGHDK and CDR2 is SYGVNS. V was clipped by 4 bases and J by 5 bases, with 9 bases between them. The CDR3 spells CASSAPGDNSPLHF. Here the CDR3 DNA reads TGTGCCAGCAGTGCCCCGGGGGATAATTCACCCCTCCACTTT.